These T cell receptor beta chains were read from a single sample in a study of blood T cell repertoires in COVID-19. Sequencing used immunoSEQ multiplex PCR; TCRdb keeps in-frame clones, though not all of them. The top ten hold around 6.5% of the sample, which has around 100,000 clones, approximately 86% seen once. The sequencing sample was made of peripheral blood. These receptors all stem from a woman aged 60-75 years with acute or convalescent COVID-19. Each CDR3 is given with its conserved first and last residue. Each record gives: D gene, J gene, clone size, V gene, CDR3 protein, CDR3 DNA. D genes are given only for firm matches. Part of the rows lack a size; the others show once, few, many or a class for expanded clones.

D gene: TRBD2
J gene: TRBJ2-7
clone size: -
V gene: TRBV6-5
CDR3 protein: CASIIAGVQNEQYF
CDR3 DNA: TGTGCCAGCATTATAGCGGGAGTTCAGAACGAGCAGTACTTC

D gene: -
J gene: TRBJ2-1
clone size: -
V gene: TRBV7-8
CDR3 protein: CASSLIGDPSYNEQFF
CDR3 DNA: TGTGCCAGCAGCTTAATAGGAGACCCCTCCTACAATGAGCAGTTCTTC

D gene: TRBD1
J gene: TRBJ1-1
clone size: -
V gene: TRBV5-1
CDR3 protein: CASSLAPGQGAWGTEAFF
CDR3 DNA: TGCGCCAGCAGCTTAGCCCCGGGACAGGGGGCTTGGGGCACTGAAGCTTTCTTT

D gene: -
J gene: TRBJ2-2
clone size: once
V gene: TRBV7-3
CDR3 protein: CASSFQGGTGELFF
CDR3 DNA: TGTGCCAGCAGCTTTCAGGGGGGCACCGGGGAGCTGTTTTTT

D gene: -
J gene: TRBJ1-6
clone size: -
V gene: TRBV25-1
CDR3 protein: CASSERIANSPLHF
CDR3 DNA: TGTGCCAGCAGTGAACGAATAGCCAATTCACCCCTCCACTTT

D gene: TRBD1
J gene: TRBJ1-2
clone size: -
V gene: TRBV5-1
CDR3 protein: CASSLRTGRPGYTF
CDR3 DNA: TGCGCCAGCAGCCTAAGGACAGGGAGACCCGGCTACACCTTC

D gene: TRBD2
J gene: TRBJ2-1
clone size: once
V gene: TRBV3-1/TRBV3-2
CDR3 protein: CASSQLAGVSGGEQFF
CDR3 DNA: TGTGCCAGCAGCCAACTAGCGGGAGTGTCCGGTGGTGAGCAGTTCTTC

D gene: -
J gene: TRBJ2-1
clone size: -
V gene: TRBV24-1
CDR3 protein: CATSDFPGASNEQFF
CDR3 DNA: TGTGCCACCAGTGATTTCCCCGGAGCGAGTAATGAGCAGTTCTTC

D gene: TRBD1
J gene: TRBJ1-3
clone size: -
V gene: TRBV7-9
CDR3 protein: CASSQAGTGGNTIYF
CDR3 DNA: TGTGCCAGCAGCCAGGCGGGGACAGGAGGAAACACCATATATTTT

D gene: -
J gene: TRBJ2-4
clone size: -
V gene: TRBV3-1/TRBV3-2
CDR3 protein: CASSHSGIQNIQYF
CDR3 DNA: TGTGCCAGCAGCCACTCGGGGATCCAAAACATTCAGTACTTC

D gene: -
J gene: TRBJ1-5
clone size: -
V gene: TRBV12-5
CDR3 protein: CASGTRGPQPQHF
CDR3 DNA: TGTGCTAGTGGAACCAGGGGCCCACAGCCCCAGCATTTT

D gene: -
J gene: TRBJ2-7
clone size: -
V gene: TRBV6-1
CDR3 protein: CASSEDRFAYEQYF
CDR3 DNA: TGTGCCAGCAGTGAAGACAGATTTGCCTACGAGCAGTACTTC

D gene: -
J gene: TRBJ1-1
clone size: -
V gene: TRBV5-1
CDR3 protein: CASSFTGMNTEAFF
CDR3 DNA: TGCGCCAGCAGCTTTACAGGAATGAACACTGAAGCTTTCTTT

D gene: -
J gene: TRBJ1-1
clone size: -
V gene: TRBV6-5
CDR3 protein: CASRTVNTEAFF
CDR3 DNA: TGTGCCAGCAGAACAGTGAACACTGAAGCTTTCTTT

D gene: TRBD1
J gene: TRBJ1-1
clone size: -
V gene: TRBV28
CDR3 protein: CASSWGQQVNTEAFF
CDR3 DNA: TGTGCCAGCAGTTGGGGACAGCAAGTGAACACTGAAGCTTTCTTT

D gene: -
J gene: TRBJ1-2
clone size: -
V gene: TRBV30
CDR3 protein: CAWRGGSDRGYGYTF
CDR3 DNA: TGTGCCTGGAGGGGAGGTTCAGACCGGGGCTATGGCTACACCTTC

D gene: -
J gene: TRBJ1-6
clone size: -
V gene: TRBV7-9
CDR3 protein: CASSLGDTNSPLHF
CDR3 DNA: TGTGCCAGCAGCTTAGGGGACACAAATTCACCCCTCCACTTT

D gene: TRBD1
J gene: TRBJ2-7
clone size: -
V gene: TRBV7-7
CDR3 protein: CASSPDRVSYEQYF
CDR3 DNA: TGTGCTAGCAGCCCTGACAGGGTCTCCTACGAGCAGTACTTC

D gene: TRBD2
J gene: TRBJ2-7
clone size: -
V gene: TRBV29-1
CDR3 protein: CSVEDGGGLADYEQYF
CDR3 DNA: TGCAGCGTTGAAGATGGAGGGGGACTAGCGGACTACGAGCAGTACTTC

D gene: -
J gene: TRBJ2-7
clone size: -
V gene: TRBV2
CDR3 protein: CASTREQGQEEQYF
CDR3 DNA: TGTGCCAGCACGAGGGAACAGGGCCAGGAGGAGCAGTACTTC

D gene: TRBD2
J gene: TRBJ2-3
clone size: -
V gene: TRBV11-3
CDR3 protein: CASSLGASGSTDTQYF
CDR3 DNA: TGTGCCAGCAGCTTAGGGGCTAGCGGGAGCACAGATACGCAGTATTTT

D gene: TRBD1
J gene: TRBJ1-4
clone size: -
V gene: TRBV5-1
CDR3 protein: CASSLGTGVSNEKLFF
CDR3 DNA: TGCGCCAGCAGCTTGGGGACAGGCGTCTCTAATGAAAAACTGTTTTTT

D gene: -
J gene: TRBJ1-1
clone size: -
V gene: TRBV19
CDR3 protein: CASRRTEYTEAFF
CDR3 DNA: TGTGCCAGTAGAAGGACAGAGTACACTGAAGCTTTCTTT

D gene: -
J gene: TRBJ2-3
clone size: -
V gene: TRBV6-1
CDR3 protein: CASSEVGTSTDTQYF
CDR3 DNA: TGTGCCAGCAGTGAAGTTGGGACTAGCACAGATACGCAGTATTTT

D gene: TRBD1
J gene: TRBJ1-2
clone size: -
V gene: TRBV28
CDR3 protein: CASNTGPGQGFNYGYTF
CDR3 DNA: TGTGCCAGCAACACCGGGCCGGGACAGGGATTCAACTATGGCTACACCTTC

D gene: TRBD1
J gene: TRBJ1-2
clone size: -
V gene: TRBV10-2
CDR3 protein: CASRGQGLDAYGYTF
CDR3 DNA: TGCGCCAGCAGGGGACAGGGATTGGACGCCTATGGCTACACCTTC

D gene: -
J gene: TRBJ1-3
clone size: once
V gene: TRBV15
CDR3 protein: CATSNTGSSGNTIYF
CDR3 DNA: TGTGCCACCAGCAATACAGGGTCCTCTGGAAACACCATATATTTT